These 9 T cell receptor beta chains share one sample of origin, sequenced in a study of long-term antiretroviral therapy in people with HIV. The libraries were made with immunoSEQ v3.0 at survey level. Profiled with immunoSEQ multiplex PCR; TCRdb holds only in-frame clones, not every one. The sample shows under 20,000 clones, about 74% of them seen only once. The starting material was unsorted PBMCs, obtained 0.5 years before starting antiretroviral therapy. The receptors originated from a young man with HIV.

The chain carries TRBV5-1 and TRBJ1-2, with D uncertain. From germline, CDR1 is SGHRS and CDR2 YFSETQ. The CDR3 is 16 amino acids. V gave up 4 bases and J gave up 1 base, with 17 bases separating them. CDR3 nucleotide sequence: TGCGCCAGCAGCCCATGGGATTCTAGGAGTAACTATGGCTACACCTTC. Protein: CASSPWDSRSNYGYTF.

The chain has TRBV9 and TRBJ2-7; TRBD2 matches at 7 bases. Looked up from germline, CDR1 is SGDLS and CDR2 is YYNGEE. The CDR3 runs to 14 residues. V lost 0 bases and J lost 0; bases outside the gene matches: 0. The DNA of the CDR3 is TGTGCCAGCAGCGTAGGCGGGAGCTCCTACGAGCAGTACTTC. Amino acids: CASSVGGSSYEQYF.

This chain connects TRBV19 to TRBJ2-7; a possible D gene is TRBD2 (7 bases). This CDR3 contains 13 residues. Germline CDR1 and CDR2: LNHDA and SQIVND (reference sequence). V lost 6 bases to trimming and J lost 2 bases, with 11 bases between them. The CDR3 loop is CASSGGPTYEQYF. CDR3 DNA sequence: TGTGCCAGTAGCGGGGGGCCCACCTACGAGCAGTACTTC.

CDR3 loop: CASSTGTGTYEQYF. The CDR3 nucleotides are TGTGCCAGTAGCACCGGGACAGGGACCTACGAGCAGTACTTC. J is TRBJ2-7 and V is TRBV19, with 9 bases fitting TRBD1. CDR3 length: 14 residues. V dropped 6 bases and J dropped 2; count of bases not matched to a gene: 5. Looked up from germline, CDR1 is LNHDA and CDR2 is SQIVND (reference sequence).

This sequence joins TRBV27 and TRBJ2-5; D perhaps matches TRBD1 (5 bases). V was trimmed by 5 bases and J by 5 bases, leaving 30 bases between them. The CDR3 runs to 19 residues. Germline assignment: CDR1 MNHEY and CDR2 SMNVEV (reference sequence). Here the CDR3 reads CASSLGVPGPSSKWETQYF. CDR3 DNA: TGTGCCAGCAGTCTAGGGGTCCCTGGACCGTCCAGCAAGTGGGAGACCCAGTACTTC.

The chain employs TRBV7-2 and TRBJ2-2; TRBD1 matches at 9 bases. The CDR3 totals 16 residues. Germline CDR1 is SGHTA and CDR2 is FQGNSA. The V gene end was trimmed by 5 bases and the J gene end by 2 bases; junction bases not matched to a gene: 6. The CDR3 here is CASSPRTGDNTGELFF. CDR3 in DNA: TGTGCCAGCAGCCCTCGGACAGGGGATAACACCGGGGAGCTGTTTTTT.

This chain joins TRBV9 and TRBJ2-3, with D uncertain. V dropped 0 bases and J dropped 2 bases, with 10 bases sitting between them. The germline V gene encodes CDR1 SGDLS and CDR2 YYNGEE. The CDR3 extends over 15 amino acids. In DNA form, the CDR3 reads TGTGCCAGCAGCGTAGAGGCTAGTTACACAGATACGCAGTATTTT. Protein sequence: CASSVEASYTDTQYF.

The V call is TRBV19, the J call TRBJ2-1; TRBD2 aligns across 11 bases. Per the germline V gene, CDR1 is LNHDA and CDR2 is SQIVND (reference sequence). The CDR3 contains 15 residues. V was pared by 3 bases and J by 15 bases, with 13 bases of the junction left unmatched. Here the CDR3 DNA reads TGTGCCAGTAGTATGAATTCGGGTAGCGGGGGGGCCGGGTTCTTC. Its protein is CASSMNSGSGGAGFF.

J is TRBJ1-5 and V is TRBV12-5, with TRBD1 matching over 7 bases. The CDR3 is made up of 19 amino acids. Per the germline V gene, CDR1 is LGHNT and CDR2 is FRNRAP. The V segment lost 5 bases and the J segment 2 bases; nucleotides outside the gene matches: 18. The CDR3 reads CASGDDREEFYVGNQPQHF. The CDR3 DNA follows: TGTGCTAGTGGTGACGACAGGGAGGAATTTTATGTAGGCAATCAGCCCCAGCATTTT.